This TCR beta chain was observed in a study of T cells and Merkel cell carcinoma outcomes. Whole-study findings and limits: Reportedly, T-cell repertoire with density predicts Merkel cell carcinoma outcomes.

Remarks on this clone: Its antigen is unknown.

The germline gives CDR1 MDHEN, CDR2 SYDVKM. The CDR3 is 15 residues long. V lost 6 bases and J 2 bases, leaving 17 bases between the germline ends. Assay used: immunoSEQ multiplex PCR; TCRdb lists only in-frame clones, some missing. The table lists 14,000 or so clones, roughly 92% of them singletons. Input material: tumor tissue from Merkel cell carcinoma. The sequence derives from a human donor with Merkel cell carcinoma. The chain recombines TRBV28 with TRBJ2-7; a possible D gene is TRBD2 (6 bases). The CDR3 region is CASSSTGTFPYEQYF. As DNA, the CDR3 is TGTGCCAGCAGCTCCACCGGGACTTTTCCCTACGAGCAGTACTTC.